This TCR beta chain originates from a study of early T cells in non-severe SARS-CoV-2 infection. General study points: Matching with VDJdb favored anti-spike CD8 responses (missing private and CD4 specificities).

As for this clonotype: Its matching antigen is unknown.

CDR1 MNHEY and CDR2 SMNVEV come from the germline V gene (reference sequence). The V end was cut by 4 bases, the J end by 1 base, with 7 bases between. This CDR3 region has 13 residues. TCRdb re-derived calls from the 5' RACE reads in MiXCR, one entry per CDR3 protein. The sample holds about 79,000 distinct CDR3 sequences; about 13% are singletons and the top ten take about 6.1%. The TCR sequence derives from an adult who was a healthcare worker with PCR-confirmed SARS-CoV-2 infection or an uninfected control (not recorded which). Sequenced: whole blood. The chain couples TRBV27 to TRBJ1-1, with no clear D. Here the CDR3 reads CASSSPGNTEAFF. Here the CDR3 DNA reads TGTGCCAGCAGTTCCCCAGGGAACACTGAAGCTTTCTTT.